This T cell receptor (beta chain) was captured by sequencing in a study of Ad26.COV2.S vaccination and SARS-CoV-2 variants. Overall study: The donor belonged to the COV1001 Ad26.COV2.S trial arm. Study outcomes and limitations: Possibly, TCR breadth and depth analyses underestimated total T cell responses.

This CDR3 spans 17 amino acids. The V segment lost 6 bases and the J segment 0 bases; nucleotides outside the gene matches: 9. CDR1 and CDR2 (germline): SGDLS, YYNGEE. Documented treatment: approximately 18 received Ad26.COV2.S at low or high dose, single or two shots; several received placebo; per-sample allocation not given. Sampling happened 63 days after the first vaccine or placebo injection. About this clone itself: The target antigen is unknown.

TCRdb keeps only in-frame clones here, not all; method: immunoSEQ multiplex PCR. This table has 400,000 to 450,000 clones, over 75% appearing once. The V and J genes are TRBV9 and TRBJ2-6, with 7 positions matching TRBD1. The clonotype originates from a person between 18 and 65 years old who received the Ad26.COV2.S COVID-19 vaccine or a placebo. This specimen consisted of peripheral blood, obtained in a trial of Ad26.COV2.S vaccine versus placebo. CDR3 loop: CASNPTGTASGANVLTF. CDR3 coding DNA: TGTGCCAGCAACCCAACAGGGACAGCCTCTGGGGCCAACGTCCTGACTTTC.